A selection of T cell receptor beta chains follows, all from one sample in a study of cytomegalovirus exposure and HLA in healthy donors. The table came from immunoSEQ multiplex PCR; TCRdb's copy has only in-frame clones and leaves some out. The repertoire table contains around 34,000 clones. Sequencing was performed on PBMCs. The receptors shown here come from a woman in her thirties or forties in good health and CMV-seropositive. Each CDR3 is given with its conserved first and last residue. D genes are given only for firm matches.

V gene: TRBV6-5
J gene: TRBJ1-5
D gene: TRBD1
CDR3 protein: CASRQDRGQNQPQHF
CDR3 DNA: TGTGCCAGCAGACAGGACAGGGGGCAGAATCAGCCCCAGCATTTT

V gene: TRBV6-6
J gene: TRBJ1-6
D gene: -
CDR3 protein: CASSTSVVSPLHF
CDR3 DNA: -

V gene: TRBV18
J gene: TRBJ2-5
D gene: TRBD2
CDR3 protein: CASSRTRDETQYF
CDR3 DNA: TGTGCCAGCTCACGGACTAGAGACGAGACCCAGTACTTC

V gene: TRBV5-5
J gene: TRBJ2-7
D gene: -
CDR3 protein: CASSLWPQGINYEQYF
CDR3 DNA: TGTGCCAGCAGCTTATGGCCCCAGGGAATAAACTACGAGCAGTACTTC

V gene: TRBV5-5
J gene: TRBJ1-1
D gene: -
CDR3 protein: CASSFTTNTEAFF
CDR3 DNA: TGTGCCAGCAGCTTCACAACGAACACTGAAGCTTTCTTT

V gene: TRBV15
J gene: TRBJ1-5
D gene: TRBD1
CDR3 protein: CATSTDRARGPQHF
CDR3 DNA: TGTGCCACCAGTACGGACAGGGCCCGGGGGCCCCAGCATTTT

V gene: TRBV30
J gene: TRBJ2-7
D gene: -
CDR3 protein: CAWSGVWSEQYF
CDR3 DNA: TGTGCCTGGAGTGGGGTGTGGAGCGAGCAGTACTTC

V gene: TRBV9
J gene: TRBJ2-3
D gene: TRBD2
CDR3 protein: CASSVVSGEGPSAQYF
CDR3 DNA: TGTGCCAGCAGCGTAGTATCTGGGGAGGGACCCAGCGCGCAGTATTTT

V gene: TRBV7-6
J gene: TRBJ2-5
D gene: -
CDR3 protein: CASSLAWKGRGYQETQYF
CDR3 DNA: TGTGCCAGCAGCTTAGCGTGGAAGGGGAGGGGGTACCAAGAGACCCAGTACTTC

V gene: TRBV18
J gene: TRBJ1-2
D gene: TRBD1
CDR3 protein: CASSAGQGNGYTF
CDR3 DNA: TGTGCCAGCTCAGCAGGACAGGGGAATGGCTACACCTTC

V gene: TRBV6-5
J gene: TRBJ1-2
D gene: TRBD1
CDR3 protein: CASSPTGGGYTF
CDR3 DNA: TGTGCCAGCAGCCCTACAGGGGGTGGCTACACCTTC

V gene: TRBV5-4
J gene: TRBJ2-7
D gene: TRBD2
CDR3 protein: CASRAGGGTYEQYF
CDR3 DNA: TGTGCCAGCAGAGCGGGAGGGGGGACCTACGAGCAGTACTTC

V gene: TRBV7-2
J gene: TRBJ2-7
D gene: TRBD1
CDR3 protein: CASSLSQGVYEQYF
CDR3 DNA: TGTGCCAGCAGCTTATCACAGGGGGTCTACGAGCAGTACTTC

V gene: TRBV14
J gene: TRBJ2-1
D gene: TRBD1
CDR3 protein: CASSRHRGSNEQFF
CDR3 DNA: TGTGCCAGCAGCCGCCACAGGGGTTCCAATGAGCAGTTCTTC

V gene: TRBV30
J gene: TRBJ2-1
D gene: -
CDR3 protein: CANGEWNEQFF
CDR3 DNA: TGTGCCAACGGGGAGTGGAATGAGCAGTTCTTC